One and the same sample provided the 3 T cell receptor beta chains below, sequenced in a study of T cell responses to AZD1222 COVID-19 vaccine. Using immunoSEQ multiplex PCR, the repertoire was profiled, and TCRdb retains in-frame clones only, with some absent. The sample lists roughly 140,000 clones, around 90% occurring once. Specimen: peripheral blood, collected on day 0 of AZD1222 vaccination. These TCRs come from an adult in good health.

J is TRBJ1-6 and V is TRBV28; possible D gene TRBD1, 5 bases. Germline V gene sequence: CDR1 MDHEN, CDR2 SYDVKM. The CDR3 runs 15 residues. V shed 4 bases and J shed 9 bases, with 16 bases lying between them. The CDR3 loop reads CASSWGLGRGSPLHF. The CDR3 coding sequence is TGTGCCAGCAGTTGGGGCCTCGGAAGAGGTTCACCCCTCCACTTT.

The V and J genes are TRBV4-3 and TRBJ2-1; D perhaps matches TRBD2 (6 bases). The CDR3 length is 13 residues. The germline gives CDR1 LGHNA, CDR2 YSLEER. The V gene lost 4 bases and the J gene lost 8 bases, with 12 bases spanning the gap. The CDR3 sequence is CASSLRDWDEQFF. CDR3 in DNA: TGCGCCAGCAGCCTCAGGGACTGGGATGAGCAGTTCTTC.

V is TRBV28 and J is TRBJ1-2, with 7 nucleotides matching TRBD1. The J segment lost 4 bases and the V segment lost 4 bases, leaving 9 bases of the junction unmatched. This CDR3 has 15 residues. The V gene's germline CDR1 is MDHEN and CDR2 SYDVKM. The CDR3 DNA follows: TGTGCCAGCAGTTCGACAGGGACGTATCCCTATGGCTACACCTTC. It encodes CASSSTGTYPYGYTF.